What follows is one TCR beta chain and its context. Antigen: not known. The sample originates from a study of post-analysis software for immune sequencing data. Study-wide context: Patients with relapsing-remitting, secondary progressive and progressive-relapsing multiple sclerosis courses were all represented.

Libraries were made from TCR beta cDNA, and they carried unique molecular identifiers. A single record per CDR3 protein comes from TCRdb applying MiXCR to the PCR reads. This table holds roughly 200,000 distinct CDR3 sequences, over 25% found once. The V gene's germline CDR1 is SQVTM and CDR2 ANQGSEA. The CDR3 runs 13 residues. Study-level points and caveats: With TRBV5-6, TRBV5-1 and TRBV20-1 included, about five TRBV segments were more frequent in patients than in controls. In multiple sclerosis, normalized Chao1 diversity was significantly below that of controls.

Sequenced sample: blood. The clonotype originates from a girl aged 2 to 17 with multiple sclerosis. The V gene is TRBV29-1, the J gene TRBJ2-1, with D possibly TRBD1 on 5 matching bases. The J call is in doubt because the DNA end fits TRBJ2-7 better. CDR3: CSFRTPLFHEQYF. The CDR3 bases are TGCAGCTTTAGGACACCCCTTTTCCATGAGCAGTACTTC.